This record covers a single T cell receptor beta chain. There is no known antigen for this receptor. There are no base qualities to consult, and no much larger clone falls within one base. This record belongs to a study of response to subunit inactivated influenza vaccine (dated by TCRdb to the late 2010s). With regard to the full study: Deep quantitative profiling of the T cell receptor repertoire was used in the study to follow responses to a trivalent subunit inactivated influenza vaccine.

V gives up 7 bases and J gives up 2 bases, and the segment between their germline ends measures 12 bases. From its cysteine to its phenylalanine, the CDR3 spans 13 amino acids. The sequence is cut down to CDR3 DNA, 39 bases in frame from base 1. The germline V gene provides CDR1 MNHEY and CDR2 SVGEGT. The library was built by means of RT-PCR. TCRdb lists the instrument as Illumina HiSeq 2500. Through fastp at Q25 and MiXCR, TCRdb rebuilt clones from the public reads, retaining in-frame beta chains. All rows with the same CDR3 protein become a single entry with the most common DNA and genes. Across this sample there are roughly 500,000 distinct CDR3 sequences, with around 25% seen only once. The top ten constitute 1.5% to 2% of the sample. What the study reported, not specific to this receptor: The authors suggested that each seasonal influenza vaccination may recruit only a limited number of new T cells.

This TCR came from a man between 50 and 59 years old who received an inactivated influenza vaccine. Donor details come from another sample of the same person, matched by shared clones. The source material was CD4+ T cells sorted from PBMCs, sampled roughly 5 days after vaccination. The sequence is built from TRBV6-2 or TRBV6-3 and TRBJ2-7; the D gene lacks a confident call. CDR3 loop: CASNGPKTYEQYF. The DNA sequence is as follows: TGTGCCAGCAATGGACCCAAAACCTACGAGCAGTACTTC.